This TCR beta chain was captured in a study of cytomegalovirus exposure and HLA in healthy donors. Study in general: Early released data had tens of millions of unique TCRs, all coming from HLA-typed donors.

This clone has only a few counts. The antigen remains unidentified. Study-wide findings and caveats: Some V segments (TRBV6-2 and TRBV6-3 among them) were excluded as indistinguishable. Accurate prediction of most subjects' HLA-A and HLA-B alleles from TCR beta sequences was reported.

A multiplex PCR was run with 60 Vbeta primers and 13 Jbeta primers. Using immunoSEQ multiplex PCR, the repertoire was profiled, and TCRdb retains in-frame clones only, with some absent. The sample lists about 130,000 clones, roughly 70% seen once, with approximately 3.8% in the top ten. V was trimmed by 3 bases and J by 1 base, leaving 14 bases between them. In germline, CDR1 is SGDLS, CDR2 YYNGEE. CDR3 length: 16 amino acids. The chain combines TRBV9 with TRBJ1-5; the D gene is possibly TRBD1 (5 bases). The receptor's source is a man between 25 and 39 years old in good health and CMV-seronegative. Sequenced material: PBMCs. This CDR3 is CASSGPSQGSNQPQHF. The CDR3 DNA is TGTGCCAGCAGCGGACCCTCGCAGGGAAGCAATCAGCCCCAGCATTTT.